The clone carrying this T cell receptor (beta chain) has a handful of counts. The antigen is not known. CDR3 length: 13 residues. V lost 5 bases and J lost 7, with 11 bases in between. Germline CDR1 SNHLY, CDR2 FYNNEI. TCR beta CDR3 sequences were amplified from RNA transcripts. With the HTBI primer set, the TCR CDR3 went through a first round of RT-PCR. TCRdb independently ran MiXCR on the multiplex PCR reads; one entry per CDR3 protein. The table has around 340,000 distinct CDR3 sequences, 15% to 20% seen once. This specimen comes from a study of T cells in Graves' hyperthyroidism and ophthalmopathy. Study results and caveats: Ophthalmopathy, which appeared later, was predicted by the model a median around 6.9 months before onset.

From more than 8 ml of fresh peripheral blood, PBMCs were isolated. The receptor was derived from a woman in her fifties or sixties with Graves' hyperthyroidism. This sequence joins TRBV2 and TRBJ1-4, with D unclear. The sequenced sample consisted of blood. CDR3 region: CASSSGRSEKLFF. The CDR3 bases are TGTGCCAGCAGTAGCGGGCGTAGTGAAAAACTGTTTTTT.